Below, 9 T cell receptor beta chains from the same sample are listed, as sequenced in a study of identical twins. TCRdb re-derived calls from the 5' RACE reads in MiXCR, one entry per CDR3 protein. The table records 1.5 million to 2 million distinct CDR3 sequences, about 32% of them present only once. Material: cord blood. These receptors all come from a newborn girl in good health.

This clonotype came up once. The CDR3 DNA reads as TGTGCCAGCAGCCGCGGCAGGGGGCCAAAGGGTTACGAGCAGTACTTC. Protein product: CASSRGRGPKGYEQYF. The chain couples TRBV7-8 to TRBJ2-7; TRBD1 agrees at 8 bases. V lost 5 bases, J lost 4 bases, and 13 bases stayed unmatched. The CDR3 runs to 16 residues. Germline CDR1 SGHVS, CDR2 FQNEAQ.

The chain couples TRBV12-3 or TRBV12-4 to TRBJ2-1; maybe TRBD1 (5 bases). This CDR3 has 13 amino acids. V was pared by 6 bases and J by 5 bases, with 11 bases between. CDR3 protein: CASRYDRDNEQFF. CDR3 nucleotide sequence: TGTGCCAGCAGATACGACAGAGACAATGAGCAGTTCTTC.

This clonotype has ten or more counts. This chain uses TRBV6-5 with TRBJ2-1, with 9 bases that match TRBD2. The CDR3 loop spans 14 amino acids. Germline-derived CDR1 and CDR2 are MNHEY and SVGAGI. Unmatched junction bases numbered 1, after V lost 0 bases and J lost 7 bases. CDR3 residues: CASSYSSGRNEQFF. CDR3 DNA sequence: TGTGCCAGCAGTTACTCGAGCGGGAGGAATGAGCAGTTCTTC.

The chain combines TRBV27 with TRBJ2-1; D may match TRBD1 or TRBD2 (5 bases each). This CDR3 region has 16 residues. The V end was cut by 7 bases, the J end by 0 bases, with 16 bases between. The germline CDR1 and CDR2 sequences are MNHEY and SMNVEV (reference sequence). CDR3 DNA sequence: TGTGCCAGCATCGGCCGGGGCCTAAGCTCCTACAATGAGCAGTTCTTC. It yields the protein CASIGRGLSSYNEQFF.

This clonotype was observed a handful of times. This chain uses TRBV20-1 with TRBJ2-5; 7 bases map to TRBD2. The J call is uncertain, as TRBJ2-7 better fits the DNA end. Per the germline V gene, CDR1 is DFQATT and CDR2 is SNEGSKA (reference sequence). The CDR3 has 15 amino acids. CDR3 sequence (DNA): TGCAGTGCTAGACCCCGGACTAGTTCCGGCCACGAGCAGTACTTC. This gives the protein CSARPRTSSGHEQYF.

This chain links TRBV27 with TRBJ1-2; D might be TRBD1 (6 bases). The CDR3 runs to 13 residues. V was cut by 2 bases and J by 6 bases, with 10 bases left in between. Per germline, CDR1 MNHEY and CDR2 SMNVEV (reference sequence). This CDR3 reads CASSLIQGHGYTF. For the CDR3, the DNA is TGTGCCAGCAGTTTAATACAGGGCCATGGCTACACCTTC.

The genes are TRBV7-2 and TRBJ1-6; possible D gene TRBD1, 6 bases. V was shortened by 4 bases and J by 5 bases, with 12 bases between the two germline ends. The CDR3 covers 15 residues. The germline CDR1 and CDR2 sequences are SGHTA and FQGNSA. In nucleotides, the CDR3 is TGTGCCAGCAGCTGGTGGACAGAGAATAATTCACCCCTCCACTTT. Protein sequence: CASSWWTENNSPLHF.

This clonotype was counted a few times. V gene TRBV6-5 combines with J gene TRBJ2-7, with unresolved D. The DNA end is a closer match to TRBJ2-4, so the J assignment may be wrong. Germline CDR1 reads MNHEY; CDR2 reads SVGAGI. This CDR3 contains 11 residues. CDR3 DNA sequence: TGTGCCAGCAGACAACTTATCATTCAGTACTTC. Its translation: CASRQLIIQYF.

The chain carries TRBV9 and TRBJ1-2; D is unclear. V was trimmed by 0 bases and J by 6 bases, leaving 18 bases between them. Germline CDR1 SGDLS, CDR2 YYNGEE. The CDR3 is 16 amino acids. The CDR3 sequence: CASSVGGLSPFHGYTF. The CDR3 nucleotides are TGTGCCAGCAGCGTAGGAGGTCTATCGCCGTTCCATGGCTACACCTTC.